This T cell receptor beta chain originates from a study of T cell therapy after organ transplantation. V lost 0 bases and J lost 2, with 16 bases in between. CDR3 size: 18 residues. Looked up from germline, CDR1 is LGHNA and CDR2 is YNFKEQ. Time point here: 4-8 weeks after completion of therapy. Assay: immunoSEQ multiplex PCR; the TCRdb copy retains only in-frame clones and omits some. The data contain 20,000 or so clones, 81% of them seen just once; the ten biggest clones take up 9.2%. About this clone: Its specificity is not known.

The sequence was collected from a human patient who had received a solid organ transplant and had CMV disease. Some T cells may be the graft donor's. The sample consisted of CD8+ T cells from blood, taken after autologous CMV-specific T cell therapy. The rearrangement joins TRBV4-2 to TRBJ1-4; D not resolved. CDR3 DNA: TGTGCCAGCAGCCAAGATGCGGGGTGGTTAGAGACTAATGAAAAACTGTTTTTT. Its translation is CASSQDAGWLETNEKLFF.